Presented here are 18 T cell receptor beta chains from one specimen sequenced in a study of T cell responses to AZD1222 COVID-19 vaccine. Clones were read by immunoSEQ multiplex PCR, and TCRdb kept only the in-frame ones, dropping some. The sample includes around 120,000 clones, under 90% of them seen just once. The input for sequencing was peripheral blood, taken on day 0 of AZD1222 vaccination. These receptors originate from an adult in good health.

The chain links TRBV28 to TRBJ2-7, with D unclear. The germline V and J ends were trimmed by 6 bases and 4 bases, with 7 bases remaining between them. Germline V lookup: CDR1 MDHEN, CDR2 SYDVKM. This CDR3 has 11 amino acids. CDR3 loop: CASRSKYEQYF. CDR3 sequence (DNA): TGTGCCAGCAGATCCAAATACGAGCAGTACTTC.

This rearrangement joins TRBV6-5 to TRBJ1-2; weak D call: TRBD1 (5 bases). This CDR3 spans 14 amino acids. Germline assignment: CDR1 MNHEY and CDR2 SVGAGI. The V gene lost 7 bases and the J gene lost 4 bases, with 16 bases spanning the gap. The CDR3 nucleotides are TGTGCCAGCACTTTAGGTTCCGGGGGCTATGGCTACACCTTC. Amino acids: CASTLGSGGYGYTF.

The chain combines TRBV3-1 (or the pseudogene TRBV3-2) with TRBJ2-2, with TRBD1 identical over 7 bases. J lost 5 bases, V lost 0 bases, and 6 bases had no gene match. CDR1 LGHDT and CDR2 YNNKEL come from the germline V gene (reference sequence). This CDR3 contains 16 residues. The CDR3 here is CASSQETGVGTGELFF. CDR3 nucleotide sequence: TGTGCCAGCAGCCAAGAAACAGGGGTCGGAACCGGGGAGCTGTTTTTT.

The genes are TRBV18 and TRBJ1-2; D gene ambiguous. The CDR3 spans 11 residues. Trimming pared 2 bases from V and 9 bases from J, leaving 7 bases between. Germline values: CDR1 KGHSH, CDR2 LQKENI. The CDR3 nucleotides read TGTGCCAGCTCACCAAACGTCAGCTACACCTTC. Translating gives CASSPNVSYTF.

V and J are TRBV7-9 and TRBJ1-4; 7 positions match TRBD1. Germline V gives CDR1 SEHNR, CDR2 FQNEAQ (reference sequence). The CDR3 consists of 14 residues. The trim removed 5 bases at V and 8 bases at J, leaving 8 bases unmatched. The DNA of the CDR3 is TGTGCCAGCAGCCCGCAGGGGGGAAGGGAAAAACTGTTTTTT. Its translation: CASSPQGGREKLFF.

This clone was seen a single time. The gene calls are TRBV5-1 and TRBJ1-4; D might be TRBD1 (6 bases). Deletions cut 3 bases from V and 3 bases from J, with 15 bases between. CDR1 is SGHRS and CDR2 is YFSETQ in the germline V gene. CDR3 length: 16 amino acids. The CDR3 here is CASSSRPGQPNEKLFF. CDR3 in DNA: TGCGCCAGCAGCTCAAGACCGGGACAACCTAATGAAAAACTGTTTTTT.

The chain links TRBV18 to TRBJ2-5, with D perhaps TRBD1 (5 bases). The CDR3 length is 13 residues. CDR1 and CDR2 from the germline V gene are KGHSH and LQKENI. Trimming shortened V by 3 bases and J by 5 bases, and 10 bases separated the two germline ends. The CDR3: CASSPPGSETQYF. DNA of the CDR3: TGTGCCAGCTCACCTCCAGGGTCGGAGACCCAGTACTTC.

The chain links TRBV5-1 to TRBJ2-3; tentative D call: TRBD2 (6 bases). This CDR3 contains 14 residues. V was shortened by 2 bases and J by 5 bases, with 12 bases between the two germline ends. From germline, CDR1 is SGHRS and CDR2 YFSETQ. The CDR3 loop is CASSFPGVGDTQYF. The CDR3 DNA reads TGCGCCAGCAGCTTCCCGGGGGTGGGAGATACGCAGTATTTT.

The chain employs TRBV5-1 and TRBJ1-4, with TRBD1 as a possible D gene (5 bases). The CDR3 contains 14 residues. Germline CDR1 SGHRS, CDR2 YFSETQ. V was trimmed by 4 bases and J by 0 bases, leaving 7 bases between them. The CDR3 sequence: CASSGTTTNEKLFF. The CDR3 region has the DNA TGCGCCAGCAGCGGGACGACAACTAATGAAAAACTGTTTTTT.

This clone was counted only a few times. The CDR3 DNA sequence: TGCGCCAGCAGTGAATCCTTAGCCAAAAACATTCAGTACTTC. Its translation is CASSESLAKNIQYF. The rearrangement links TRBV10-2 to TRBJ2-4; D unclear. V was cut by 3 bases and J by 0 bases, with 6 bases left in between. The CDR3 is 14 amino acids. Germline loops: CDR1 WSHSY, CDR2 SAAADI.

The CDR3 sequence is CASSPRDRASSTDTQYF. In nucleotides, the CDR3 is TGTGCCAGCAGCCCCCGGGACAGGGCCTCTAGCACAGATACGCAGTATTTT. The chain uses TRBV7-3 and TRBJ2-3; 9 bases line up with TRBD1. V was pared by 5 bases and J by 0 bases, with 9 bases of the junction left unmatched. The CDR3 loop spans 17 amino acids. Germline CDR1 and CDR2: SGHTA and FQGTGA.

The chain is built from TRBV7-2 and TRBJ2-7; tentative D call: TRBD2 (5 bases). This CDR3 contains 17 residues. Trimming took 6 bases from V and 0 from J, leaving 21 bases between them. The germline gives CDR1 SGHTA, CDR2 FQGNSA. In nucleotides, the CDR3 is TGTGCCAGCAGACCGGACGCCTGGCGGAGGAGCTCCTACGAGCAGTACTTC. Translated: CASRPDAWRRSSYEQYF.

This chain joins TRBV27 and TRBJ2-1; D is uncertain. CDR1 and CDR2 (germline): MNHEY, SMNVEV (reference sequence). V was shortened by 4 bases and J by 4 bases, with 8 bases between the two germline ends. This CDR3 spans 13 amino acids. In DNA form, the CDR3 reads TGTGCCAGCAGTTGGCAGAGGTACAATGAGCAGTTCTTC. Translation: CASSWQRYNEQFF.

The chain carries TRBV18 and TRBJ2-5; D call uncertain. This CDR3 has 13 amino acids. The germline gives CDR1 KGHSH, CDR2 LQKENI. Trimming shortened V by 5 bases and J by 1 base, and 8 bases separated the two germline ends. The DNA of the CDR3 is TGTGCCAGCTCAGAAGCCCGCCAAGAGACCCAGTACTTC. It specifies CASSEARQETQYF.

Concerning this clone itself: Other DNA variants within this sample encode the same CDR3. The V and J genes are TRBV12-3 or TRBV12-4 and TRBJ2-7; D is perhaps TRBD1 (5 bases). The CDR3 runs 12 residues. V was clipped by 5 bases and J by 3 bases, with 8 bases between them. CDR3 protein: CASSPDSYEQYF. The CDR3 DNA reads as TGTGCCAGCAGTCCCGACAGCTACGAGCAGTACTTC.

The rearrangement links TRBV19 to TRBJ2-1; perhaps TRBD1 as D (6 bases). The CDR3 has 16 residues. The V gene's germline CDR1 is LNHDA and CDR2 SQIVND (reference sequence). Trimming cost V 6 bases and J 0 bases, with 15 bases left between them. The CDR3 DNA is TGTGCCAGTAGGCCTGAGGGGGAGCGCTCCTACAATGAGCAGTTCTTC. It specifies CASRPEGERSYNEQFF.

This chain uses TRBV10-3 with TRBJ2-7, with 10 bases aligning to TRBD1. This CDR3 is 14 amino acids long. Germline V gene lookup returns CDR1 ENHRY and CDR2 SYGVKD. V dropped 6 bases and J dropped 2; count of bases not matched to a gene: 4. Written as DNA, the CDR3 is TGTGCCATCAGGGGGACAGGGGTGACCTACGAGCAGTACTTC. This translates into CAIRGTGVTYEQYF.

The rearrangement links TRBV6-5 to TRBJ2-7, with 11 bases fitting TRBD2. CDR1 is MNHEY and CDR2 is SVGAGI in the germline V gene. The CDR3 runs to 13 residues. V shed 10 bases, J shed 6 bases, and the junction held 8 bases outside the gene matches. The CDR3 nucleotides are TGTGCCACCAGGGGTAGCGGGGGGGCCGAGCAGTACTTC. This sequence encodes CATRGSGGAEQYF.